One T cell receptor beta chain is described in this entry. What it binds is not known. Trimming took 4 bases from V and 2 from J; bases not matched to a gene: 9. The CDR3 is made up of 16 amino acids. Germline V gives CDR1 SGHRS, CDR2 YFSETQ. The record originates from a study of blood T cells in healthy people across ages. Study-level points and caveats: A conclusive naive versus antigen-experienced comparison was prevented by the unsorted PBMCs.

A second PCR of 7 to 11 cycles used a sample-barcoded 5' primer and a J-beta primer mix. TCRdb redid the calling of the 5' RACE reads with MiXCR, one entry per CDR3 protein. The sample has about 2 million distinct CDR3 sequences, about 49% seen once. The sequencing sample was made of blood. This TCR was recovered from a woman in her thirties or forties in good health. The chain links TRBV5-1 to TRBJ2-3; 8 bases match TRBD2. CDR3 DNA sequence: TGCGCCAGCAGCAGGAGCGGGGGCACTGCCACAGATACGCAGTATTTT. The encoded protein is CASSRSGGTATDTQYF.